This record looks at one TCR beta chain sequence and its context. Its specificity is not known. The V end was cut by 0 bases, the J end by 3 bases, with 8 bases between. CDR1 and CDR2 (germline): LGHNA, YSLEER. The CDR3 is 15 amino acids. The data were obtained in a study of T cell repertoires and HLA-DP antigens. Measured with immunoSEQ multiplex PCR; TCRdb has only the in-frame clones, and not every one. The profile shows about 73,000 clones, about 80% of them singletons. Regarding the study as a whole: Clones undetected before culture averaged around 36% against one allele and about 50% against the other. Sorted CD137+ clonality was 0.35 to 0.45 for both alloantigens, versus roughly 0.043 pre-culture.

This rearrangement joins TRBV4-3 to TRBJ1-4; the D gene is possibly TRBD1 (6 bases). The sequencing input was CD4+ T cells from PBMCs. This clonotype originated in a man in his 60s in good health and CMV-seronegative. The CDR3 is CASSQDYRANEKLFF. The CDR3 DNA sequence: TGCGCCAGCAGCCAAGATTACAGGGCTAATGAAAAACTGTTTTTT.